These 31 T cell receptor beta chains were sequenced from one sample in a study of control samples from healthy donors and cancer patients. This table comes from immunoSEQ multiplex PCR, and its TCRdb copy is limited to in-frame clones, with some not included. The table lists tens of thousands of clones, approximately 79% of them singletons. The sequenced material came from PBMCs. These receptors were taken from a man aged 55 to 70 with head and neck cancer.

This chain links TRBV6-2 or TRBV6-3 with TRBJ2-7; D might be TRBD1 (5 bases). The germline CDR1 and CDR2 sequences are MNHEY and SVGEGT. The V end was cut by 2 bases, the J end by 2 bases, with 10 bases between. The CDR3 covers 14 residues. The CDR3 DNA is TGTGCCAGCAGTTACACTCAGGGCCCCTACGAGCAGTACTTC. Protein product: CASSYTQGPYEQYF.

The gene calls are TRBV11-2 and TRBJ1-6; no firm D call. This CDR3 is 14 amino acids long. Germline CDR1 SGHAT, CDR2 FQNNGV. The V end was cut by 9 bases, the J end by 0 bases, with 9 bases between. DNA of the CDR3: TGTGCCAGTATGGGTTCCTCCTATAATTCACCCCTCCACTTT. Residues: CASMGSSYNSPLHF.

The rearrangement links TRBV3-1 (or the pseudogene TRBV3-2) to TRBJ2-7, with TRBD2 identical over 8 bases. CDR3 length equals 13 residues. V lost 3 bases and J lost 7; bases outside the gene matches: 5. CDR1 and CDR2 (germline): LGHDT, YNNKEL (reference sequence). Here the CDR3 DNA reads TGTGCCAGCAGCCAGGCTCGGGGGGGAGAGCAGTACTTC. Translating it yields CASSQARGGEQYF.

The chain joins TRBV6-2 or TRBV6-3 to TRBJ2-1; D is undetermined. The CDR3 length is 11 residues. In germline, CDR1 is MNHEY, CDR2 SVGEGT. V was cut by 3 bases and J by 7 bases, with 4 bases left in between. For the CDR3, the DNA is TGTGCCAGCAGTTATGGGAATGAGCAGTTCTTC. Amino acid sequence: CASSYGNEQFF.

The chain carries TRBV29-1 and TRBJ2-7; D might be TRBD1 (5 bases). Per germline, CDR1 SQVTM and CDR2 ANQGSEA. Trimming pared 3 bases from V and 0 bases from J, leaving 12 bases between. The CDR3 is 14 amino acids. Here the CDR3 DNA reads TGCAGCGTTGAGGGGCAGGAAACCTCCTACGAGCAGTACTTC. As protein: CSVEGQETSYEQYF.

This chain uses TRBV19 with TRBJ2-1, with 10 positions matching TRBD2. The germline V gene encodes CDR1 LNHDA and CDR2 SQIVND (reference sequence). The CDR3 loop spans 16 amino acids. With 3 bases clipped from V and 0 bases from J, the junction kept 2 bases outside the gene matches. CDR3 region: CASSMLAGDSYNEQFF. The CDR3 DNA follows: TGTGCCAGTAGTATGCTAGCGGGGGACTCCTACAATGAGCAGTTCTTC.

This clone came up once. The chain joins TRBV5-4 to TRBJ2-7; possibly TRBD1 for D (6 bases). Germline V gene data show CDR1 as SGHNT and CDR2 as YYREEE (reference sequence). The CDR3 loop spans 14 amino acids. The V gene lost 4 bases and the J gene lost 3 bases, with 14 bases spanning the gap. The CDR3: CASSARDTDYEQYF. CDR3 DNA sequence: TGTGCCAGCAGCGCCCGGGACACCGACTACGAGCAGTACTTC. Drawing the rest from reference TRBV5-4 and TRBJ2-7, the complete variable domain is ETGVTQSPTHLIKTRGQQVTLRCSSQSGHNTVSWYQQALGQGPQFIFQYYREEENGRGNFPPRFSGLQFPNYSSELNVNALELDDSALYLCASSARDTDYEQYFGPGTRLTVT.

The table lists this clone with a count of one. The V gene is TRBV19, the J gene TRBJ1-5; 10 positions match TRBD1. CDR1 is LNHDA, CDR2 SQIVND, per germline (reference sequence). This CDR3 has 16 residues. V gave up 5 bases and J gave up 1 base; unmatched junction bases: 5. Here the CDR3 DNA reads TGTGCCAGTAGTCCAGGGGACAGGGGAAGCAATCAGCCCCAGCATTTT. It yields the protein CASSPGDRGSNQPQHF.

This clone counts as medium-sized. The CDR3 DNA reads TGTGCCAGTAACCTCGGTGGCCAGCCCCAGCATTTT. Amino acids: CASNLGGQPQHF. This chain uses TRBV19 with TRBJ1-5; D remains unclear. V lost 7 bases, J lost 7 bases, and 11 bases lay in between. Germline values: CDR1 LNHDA, CDR2 SQIVND (reference sequence). The CDR3 contains 12 residues.

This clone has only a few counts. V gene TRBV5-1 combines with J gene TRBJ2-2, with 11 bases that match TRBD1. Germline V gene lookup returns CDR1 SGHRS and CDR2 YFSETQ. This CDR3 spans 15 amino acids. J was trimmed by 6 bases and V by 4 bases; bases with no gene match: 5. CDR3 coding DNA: TGCGCCAGCAGCCAAGGACAGGGGGCCGCCGGGGAGCTGTTTTTT. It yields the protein CASSQGQGAAGELFF.

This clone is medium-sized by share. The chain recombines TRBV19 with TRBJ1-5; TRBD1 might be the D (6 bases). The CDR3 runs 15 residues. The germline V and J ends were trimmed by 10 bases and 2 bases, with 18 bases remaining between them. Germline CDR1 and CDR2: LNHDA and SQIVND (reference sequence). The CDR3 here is CATHNRGDRNQPQHF. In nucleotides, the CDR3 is TGTGCCACCCACAATAGGGGGGATCGCAATCAGCCCCAGCATTTT.

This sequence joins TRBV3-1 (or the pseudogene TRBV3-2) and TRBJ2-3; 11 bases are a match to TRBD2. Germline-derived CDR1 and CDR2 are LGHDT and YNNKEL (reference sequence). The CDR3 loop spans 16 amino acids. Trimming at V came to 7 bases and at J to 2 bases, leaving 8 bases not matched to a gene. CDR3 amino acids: CASTRLAGGPTDTQYF. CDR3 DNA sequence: TGTGCCAGCACGCGCCTAGCGGGAGGTCCCACAGATACGCAGTATTTT.

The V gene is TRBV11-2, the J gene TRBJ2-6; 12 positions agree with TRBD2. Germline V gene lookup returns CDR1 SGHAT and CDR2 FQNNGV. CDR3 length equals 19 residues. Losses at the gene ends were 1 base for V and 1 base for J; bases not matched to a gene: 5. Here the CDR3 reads CASSLGRLAGVSGANVLTF. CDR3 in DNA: TGTGCCAGCAGCTTAGGACGACTAGCGGGAGTATCTGGGGCCAACGTCCTGACTTTC.

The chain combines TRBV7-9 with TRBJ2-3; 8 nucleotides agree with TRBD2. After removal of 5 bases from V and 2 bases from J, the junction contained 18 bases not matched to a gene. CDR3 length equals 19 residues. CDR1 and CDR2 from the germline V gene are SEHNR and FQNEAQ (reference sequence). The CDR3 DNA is TGTGCCAGCAGCCCCGGACTAGCCGGCAATATCTGGCCCACAGATACGCAGTATTTT. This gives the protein CASSPGLAGNIWPTDTQYF. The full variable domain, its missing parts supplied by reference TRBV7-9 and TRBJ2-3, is DTGVSQNPRHKITKRGQNVTFRCDPISEHNRLYWYRQTLGQGPEFLTYFQNEAQLEKSRLLSDRFSAERPKGSFSTLEIQRTEQGDSAMYLCASSPGLAGNIWPTDTQYFGPGTRLTVL.

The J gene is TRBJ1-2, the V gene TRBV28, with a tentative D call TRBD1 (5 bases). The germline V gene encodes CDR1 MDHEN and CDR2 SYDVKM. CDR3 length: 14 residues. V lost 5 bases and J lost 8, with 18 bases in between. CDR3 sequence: CASSLGTSGRGYTF. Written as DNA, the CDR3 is TGTGCCAGCAGTCTGGGTACCTCGGGGCGGGGCTACACCTTC.

DNA of the CDR3: TGTGCCAGCAGCCCTTCTAGCGGGAGGTTCGATGAGCAGTTCTTC. It yields the protein CASSPSSGRFDEQFF. The chain has TRBV7-2 and TRBJ2-1; 11 bases are shared with TRBD2. The J segment lost 8 bases and the V segment lost 5 bases, leaving 8 bases of the junction unmatched. The CDR3 runs to 15 residues. Germline V CDR1 and CDR2: SGHTA, FQGNSA.

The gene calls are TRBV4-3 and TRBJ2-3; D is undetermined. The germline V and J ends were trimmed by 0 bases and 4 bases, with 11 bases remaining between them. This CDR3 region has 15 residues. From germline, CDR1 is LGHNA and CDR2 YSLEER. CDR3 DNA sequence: TGCGCCAGCAGCCAAGAGGGTTCCGAGGCAGATACGCAGTATTTT. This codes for CASSQEGSEADTQYF.

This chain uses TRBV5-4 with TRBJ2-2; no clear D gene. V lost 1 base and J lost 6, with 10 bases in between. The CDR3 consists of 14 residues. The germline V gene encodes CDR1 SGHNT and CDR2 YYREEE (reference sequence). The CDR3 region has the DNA TGTGCCAGCAGCTTGATTTTCGGATCCGGGGAGCTGTTTTTT. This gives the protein CASSLIFGSGELFF.

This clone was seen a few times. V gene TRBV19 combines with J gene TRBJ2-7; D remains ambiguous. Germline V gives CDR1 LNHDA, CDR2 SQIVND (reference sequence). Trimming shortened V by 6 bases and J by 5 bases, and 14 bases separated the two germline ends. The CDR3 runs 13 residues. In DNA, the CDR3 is TGTGCCAGTAGCGGACCATCCCGAGACGAGCAGTACTTC. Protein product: CASSGPSRDEQYF.

The CDR3 region is CASSQRQGFQETQYF. CDR3 coding DNA: TGTGCCAGCAGCCAGCGACAGGGCTTCCAAGAGACCCAGTACTTC. This sequence joins TRBV6-5 and TRBJ2-5, with 7 positions matching TRBD1. CDR3 length equals 15 residues. Trimming removed 6 bases from V and 1 base from J; junction bases left unmatched: 8. Per germline, CDR1 MNHEY and CDR2 SVGAGI.

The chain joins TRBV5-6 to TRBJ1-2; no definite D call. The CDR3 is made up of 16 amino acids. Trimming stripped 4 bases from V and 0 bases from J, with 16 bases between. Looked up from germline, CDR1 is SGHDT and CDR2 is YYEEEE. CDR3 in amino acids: CASSTGAWASNYGYTF. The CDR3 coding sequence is TGTGCCAGCAGCACCGGAGCCTGGGCCTCTAACTATGGCTACACCTTC.

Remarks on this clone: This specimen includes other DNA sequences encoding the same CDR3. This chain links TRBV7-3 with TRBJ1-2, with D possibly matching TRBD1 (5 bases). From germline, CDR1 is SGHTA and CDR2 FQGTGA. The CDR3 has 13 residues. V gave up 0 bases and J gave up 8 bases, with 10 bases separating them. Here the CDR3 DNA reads TGTGCCAGCAGCTTAACGATGGGGGGGGGCTACACCTTC. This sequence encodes CASSLTMGGGYTF. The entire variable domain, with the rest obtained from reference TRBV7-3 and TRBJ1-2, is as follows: GAGVSQTPSNKVTEKGKYVELRCDPISGHTALYWYRQSLGQGPEFLIYFQGTGAADDSGLPNDRFFAVRPEGSVSTLKIQRTERGDSAVYLCASSLTMGGGYTFGSGTRLTVV.

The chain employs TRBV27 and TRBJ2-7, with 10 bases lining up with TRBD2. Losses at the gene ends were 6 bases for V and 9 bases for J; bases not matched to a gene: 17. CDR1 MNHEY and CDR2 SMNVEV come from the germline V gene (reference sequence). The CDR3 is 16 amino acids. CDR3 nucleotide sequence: TGTGCCAGCAGCCGCACCAGTAGCGGGAGGAAATTGGGGCAGTACTTC. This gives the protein CASSRTSSGRKLGQYF.

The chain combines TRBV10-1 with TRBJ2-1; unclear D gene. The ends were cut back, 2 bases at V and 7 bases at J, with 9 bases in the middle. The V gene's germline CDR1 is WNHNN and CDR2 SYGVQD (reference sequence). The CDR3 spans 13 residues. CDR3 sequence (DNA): TGCGCCAGCAGTGAGGTCCTGCTTAATGAGCAGTTCTTC. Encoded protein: CASSEVLLNEQFF.

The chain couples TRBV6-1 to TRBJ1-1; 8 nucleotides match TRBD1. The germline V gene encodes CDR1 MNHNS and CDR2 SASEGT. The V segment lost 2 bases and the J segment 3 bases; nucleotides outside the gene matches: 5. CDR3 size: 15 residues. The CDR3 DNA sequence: TGTGCCAGCAGTGAATTGCGGACAGGGTACACTGAAGCTTTCTTT. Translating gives CASSELRTGYTEAFF.

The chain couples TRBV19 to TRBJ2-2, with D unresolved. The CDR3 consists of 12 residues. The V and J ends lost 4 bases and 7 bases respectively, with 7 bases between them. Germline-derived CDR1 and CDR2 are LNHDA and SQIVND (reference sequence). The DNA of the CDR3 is TGTGCCAGTAGTAGTACGTACGGGGAGCTGTTTTTT. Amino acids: CASSSTYGELFF.

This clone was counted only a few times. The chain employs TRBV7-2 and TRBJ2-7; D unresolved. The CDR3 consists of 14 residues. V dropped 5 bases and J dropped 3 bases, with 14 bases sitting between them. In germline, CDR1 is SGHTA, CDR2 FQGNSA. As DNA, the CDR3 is TGTGCCAGCAGCCTCGGATCCGCCGGCTACGAGCAGTACTTC. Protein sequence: CASSLGSAGYEQYF.

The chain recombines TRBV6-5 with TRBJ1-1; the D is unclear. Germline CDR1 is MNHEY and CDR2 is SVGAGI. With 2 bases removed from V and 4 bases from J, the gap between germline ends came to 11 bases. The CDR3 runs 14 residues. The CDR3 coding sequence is TGTGCCAGCAGTTACCTGGGTCGGAGCACTGAAGCTTTCTTT. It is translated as CASSYLGRSTEAFF.

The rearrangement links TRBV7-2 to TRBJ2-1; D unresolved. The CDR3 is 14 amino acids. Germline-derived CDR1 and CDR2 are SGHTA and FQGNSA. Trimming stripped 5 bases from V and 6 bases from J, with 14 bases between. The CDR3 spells CASSRSYRGNEQFF. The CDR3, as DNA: TGTGCCAGCAGCCGGTCCTATAGAGGCAATGAGCAGTTCTTC.

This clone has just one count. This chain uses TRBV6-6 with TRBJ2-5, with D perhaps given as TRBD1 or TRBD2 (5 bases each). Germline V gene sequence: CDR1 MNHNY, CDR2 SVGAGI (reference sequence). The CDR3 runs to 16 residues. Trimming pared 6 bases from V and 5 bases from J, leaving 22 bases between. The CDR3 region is CASRKQVPGTGETQYF. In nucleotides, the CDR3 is TGTGCCAGCAGAAAACAGGTCCCGGGAACTGGGGAGACCCAGTACTTC.

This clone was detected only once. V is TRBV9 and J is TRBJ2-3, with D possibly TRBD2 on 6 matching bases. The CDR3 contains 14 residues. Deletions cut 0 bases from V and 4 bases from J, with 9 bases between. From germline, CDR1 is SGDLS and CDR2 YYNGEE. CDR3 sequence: CASSVGAGPDTQYF. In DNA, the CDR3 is TGTGCCAGCAGCGTAGGAGCGGGTCCAGATACGCAGTATTTT. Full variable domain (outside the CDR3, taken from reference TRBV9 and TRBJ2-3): DSGVTQTPKHLITATGQRVTLRCSPRSGDLSVYWYQQSLDQGLQFLIQYYNGEERAKGNILERFSAQQFPDLHSELNLSSLELGDSALYFCASSVGAGPDTQYFGPGTRLTVL.